The entry below gives a single T cell receptor beta chain sequence along with its context. This sample stems from a study of blood T cell repertoires in COVID-19. Study background: Samples came from the United States, Italy and Spain, spanning acute and convalescent COVID-19.

Methods used by the authors: Using reference gene primer amplification, nucleated cell counts were estimated. Clones were sequenced by immunoSEQ multiplex PCR, and TCRdb holds only the in-frame ones, with some missing. D and trimming come from the DNA, and the V and J calls and clone size come from that table. The repertoire includes around 170,000 clones, 88% of them detected once, and roughly 4.2% sits in the top ten. The TCR sequence derives from a woman aged 25 to 39 with acute or convalescent COVID-19. Sequenced material: peripheral blood.

Here the CDR3 DNA reads TGTGCCAGCAGCCCACAAGCAACTAATGAAAAACTGTTTTTT. This encodes CASSPQATNEKLFF. This sequence joins TRBV5-5 and TRBJ1-4; D uncertain. The CDR3 extends over 14 amino acids. The V and J ends lost 4 bases and 0 bases respectively, with 7 bases between them. The germline V gene has CDR1 SGHKS and CDR2 YYEKEE (reference sequence).